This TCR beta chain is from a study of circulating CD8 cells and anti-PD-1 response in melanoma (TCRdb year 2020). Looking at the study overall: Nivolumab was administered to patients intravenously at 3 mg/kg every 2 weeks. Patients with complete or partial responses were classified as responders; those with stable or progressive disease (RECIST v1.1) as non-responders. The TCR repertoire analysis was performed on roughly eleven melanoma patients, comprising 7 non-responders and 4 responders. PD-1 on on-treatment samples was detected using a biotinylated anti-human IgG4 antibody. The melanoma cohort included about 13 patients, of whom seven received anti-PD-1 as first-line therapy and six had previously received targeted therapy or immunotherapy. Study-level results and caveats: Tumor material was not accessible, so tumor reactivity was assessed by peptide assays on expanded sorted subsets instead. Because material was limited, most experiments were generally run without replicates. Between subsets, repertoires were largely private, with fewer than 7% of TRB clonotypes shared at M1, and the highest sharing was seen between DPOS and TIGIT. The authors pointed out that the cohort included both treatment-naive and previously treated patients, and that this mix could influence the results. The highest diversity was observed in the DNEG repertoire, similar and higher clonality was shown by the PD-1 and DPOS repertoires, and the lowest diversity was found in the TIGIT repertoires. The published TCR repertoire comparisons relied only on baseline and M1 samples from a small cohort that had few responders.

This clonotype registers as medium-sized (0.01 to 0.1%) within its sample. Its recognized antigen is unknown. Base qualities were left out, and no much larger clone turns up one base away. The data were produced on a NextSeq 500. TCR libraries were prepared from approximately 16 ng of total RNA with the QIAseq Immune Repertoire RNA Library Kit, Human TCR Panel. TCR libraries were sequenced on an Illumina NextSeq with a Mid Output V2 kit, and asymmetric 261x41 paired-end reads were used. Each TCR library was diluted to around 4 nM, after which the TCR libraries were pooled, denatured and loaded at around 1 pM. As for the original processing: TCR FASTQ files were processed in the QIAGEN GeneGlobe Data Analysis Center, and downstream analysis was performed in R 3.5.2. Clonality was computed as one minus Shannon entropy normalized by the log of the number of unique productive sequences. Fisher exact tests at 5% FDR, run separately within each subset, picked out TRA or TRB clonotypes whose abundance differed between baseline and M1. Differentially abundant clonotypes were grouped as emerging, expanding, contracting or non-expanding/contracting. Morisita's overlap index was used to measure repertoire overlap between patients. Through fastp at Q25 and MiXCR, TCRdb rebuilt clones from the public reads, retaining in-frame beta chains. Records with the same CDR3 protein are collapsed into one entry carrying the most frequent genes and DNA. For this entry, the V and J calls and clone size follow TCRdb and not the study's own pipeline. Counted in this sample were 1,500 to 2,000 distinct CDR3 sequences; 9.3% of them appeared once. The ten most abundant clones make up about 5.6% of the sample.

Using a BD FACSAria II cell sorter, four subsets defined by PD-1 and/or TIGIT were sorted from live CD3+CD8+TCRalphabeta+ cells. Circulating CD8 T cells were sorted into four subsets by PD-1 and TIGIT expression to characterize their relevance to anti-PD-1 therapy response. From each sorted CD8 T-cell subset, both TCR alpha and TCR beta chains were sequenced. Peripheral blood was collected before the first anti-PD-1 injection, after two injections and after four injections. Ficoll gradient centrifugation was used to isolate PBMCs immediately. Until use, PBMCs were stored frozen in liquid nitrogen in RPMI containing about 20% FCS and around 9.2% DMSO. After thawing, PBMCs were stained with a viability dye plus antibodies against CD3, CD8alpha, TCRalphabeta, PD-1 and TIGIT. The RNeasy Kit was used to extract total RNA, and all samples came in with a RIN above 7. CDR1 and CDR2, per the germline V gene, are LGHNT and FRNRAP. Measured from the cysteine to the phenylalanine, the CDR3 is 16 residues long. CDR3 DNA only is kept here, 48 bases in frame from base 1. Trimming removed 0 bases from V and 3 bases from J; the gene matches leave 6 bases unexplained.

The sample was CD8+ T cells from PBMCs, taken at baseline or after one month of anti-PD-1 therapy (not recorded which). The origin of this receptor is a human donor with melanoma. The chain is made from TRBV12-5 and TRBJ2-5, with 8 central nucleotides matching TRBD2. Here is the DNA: TGTGCTAGTGGTTTGGTTTCGTTTAGCGGGGAAGAGACCCAGTACTTC. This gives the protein CASGLVSFSGEETQYF. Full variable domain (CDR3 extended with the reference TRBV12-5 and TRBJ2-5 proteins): DARVTQTPRHKVTEMGQEVTMRCQPILGHNTVFWYRQTMMQGLELLAYFRNRAPLDDSGMPKDRFSAEMPDATLATLKIQPSEPRDSAVYFCASGLVSFSGEETQYFGPGTRLLVL.